This T cell receptor (beta chain) is from a study of blood T cell repertoires in COVID-19. At the level of the study: T cells, B-cell-depleted T cells, or PBMCs provided the cDNA or gDNA that served as material.

The count of this clone is one. V dropped 3 bases and J dropped 0 bases, with 27 bases sitting between them. Germline CDR1 and CDR2: LNHDA and SQIVND (reference sequence). This CDR3 region has 21 residues. Sequenced by immunoSEQ multiplex PCR; TCRdb stores in-frame clones only, minus some. The table lists more than 35,000 clones, 88% of them singletons. The sequenced sample consisted of peripheral blood. This sequence was found in a man between 65 and 85 years old with acute or convalescent COVID-19. The V and J genes are TRBV19 and TRBJ2-1; TRBD2 is a possible D gene (5 bases). CDR3 in DNA: TGTGCCAGTAGTATGCGAAGGGAGAACTCTCCGGCTAGTTTCTCCTACAATGAGCAGTTCTTC. Amino acids: CASSMRRENSPASFSYNEQFF.